The clone carrying this T cell receptor beta chain showed up many times. Its matching antigen is unknown. These data are taken from a study of regulatory T cells in long-lasting Graves disease. Study results and limitations: Between persistent patients, a few thousand public clonotypes were shared, exceeding the 966 shared between new patients. Persistent disease was associated with favored TRBV28 usage and with favored use of TRBJ1-2 and TRBJ2-5.

Time point denoted: newly diagnosed GD, antithyroid drugs for less than 3 months. The TCR library was prepared using RNA isolated from PBMCs. In building TCR beta libraries, iRepertoire HTBI primers were used together with Arm-PCR of CDR3 regions. One entry per CDR3 protein, called by TCRdb with MiXCR from the multiplex PCR reads. The sample yields approximately 400,000 distinct CDR3 sequences, just under 15% seen once. The CDR3 covers 14 residues. Trimming cost V 5 bases and J 4 bases, with 14 bases left between them. This sample was shared with a second study, whose subject was T cells in Graves' hyperthyroidism and ophthalmopathy. That source adds: Patients were excluded because of uncontrolled infection, other autoimmune disease, pregnancy or lactation.

The sample was peripheral blood mononuclear cells (PBMCs), taken at new diagnosis, from a patient treated with antithyroid drugs. The rearrangement links TRBV12-3 or TRBV12-4 to TRBJ2-5; D could derive from TRBD1 or TRBD2 (5 bases each). The TCR sequence derives from a woman younger than 45 with Graves disease. This chain's CDR3 is CASSTQGGRETQYF. As DNA, the CDR3 is TGTGCCAGCAGTACCCAGGGTGGGAGAGAGACCCAGTACTTC.